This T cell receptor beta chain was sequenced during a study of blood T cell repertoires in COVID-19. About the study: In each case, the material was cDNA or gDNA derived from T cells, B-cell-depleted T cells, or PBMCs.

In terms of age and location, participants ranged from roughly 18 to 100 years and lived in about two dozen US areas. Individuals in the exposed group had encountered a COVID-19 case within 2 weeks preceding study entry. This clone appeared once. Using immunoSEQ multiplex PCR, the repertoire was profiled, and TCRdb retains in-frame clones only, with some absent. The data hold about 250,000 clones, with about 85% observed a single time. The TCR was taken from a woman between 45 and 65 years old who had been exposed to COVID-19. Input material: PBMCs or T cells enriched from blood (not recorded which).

Here the CDR3 DNA reads TGTGCCAGTTCGGAGAACTTGAACACTGAAGCTTTCTTT. Its translation: CASSENLNTEAFF. This sequence joins TRBV19 and TRBJ1-1; D is unclear. The germline V gene has CDR1 LNHDA and CDR2 SQIVND (reference sequence). CDR3 size: 13 residues. V was trimmed by 8 bases and J by 0 bases, leaving 10 bases between them.